This T cell receptor (beta chain) came from a study of blood T cell repertoires in COVID-19 (TCRdb year 2020). Looking at the study overall: Samples covering the acute and convalescent phases of COVID-19 were provided by collaborators in the United States, Italy and Spain. A de-identified subject ID, COVID-19 status, age in years and sex were almost always included in the sample metadata. The repertoires were released in a freely available public database meant as a resource for research on the immune response to SARS-CoV-2. Where HLA class I and class II types were available, the types were taken from metadata supplied by the sample provider, not from assay-based typing. The prospective study material was composed of cDNA or gDNA derived from T cells, B-cell-depleted T cells, or PBMCs. Samples came from the ongoing ImmuneRACE study (first 160 participants) plus 1,254 subjects from 6 global collaborators. Subjects who had been exposed to COVID-19, were actively infected with it, or had recovered from it provided the deeply sampled blood TCRbeta repertoires that made up the dataset.

In the prospective study, participants were 18 to 89 years old, resided in under 30 geographic areas of the United States, and were enrolled through a virtual design. To assign participants to cohorts, the prospective study relied on clinical history that participants themselves reported in a screening survey and a study questionnaire. Recovered participants in ImmuneRACE Cohort 3 were defined by two consecutive negative NP/OP PCR tests, clearance by a healthcare professional, or resolution of symptoms. In the prospective study, mobile phlebotomists collected whole blood, serum and a nasopharyngeal or oropharyngeal swab from each participant. Over a 2-month period, participants in the prospective study had the option of providing additional blood draws and questionnaires. Blood samples from the prospective study were shipped frozen or at room temperature prior to DNA extraction. What the work shows at the level of the full study, not this receptor alone: The quantity of clinical and demographic metadata differed by source and by participant and was supplied without curation.

In regard to this clone: Its cognate antigen has yet to be identified. Per-nucleotide qualities are absent, and no much larger clonotype sits a single base away.

The germline V gene (reference sequence) provides CDR1 PRHDT and CDR2 FYEKMQ. The junction shows trimming of 5 bases on V and 2 bases on J, and the gene matches do not reach 4 bases of it. Reading from cysteine to phenylalanine, the CDR3 counts 16 amino acids. The read is trimmed to its CDR3 DNA, 48 bases read in frame from base 1. The immunoSEQ Assay, a bias-controlled multiplex PCR, was used to amplify TCRbeta CDR3 regions from genomic DNA. The study's own analysis went as follows. The number of nucleated cells in each sample was estimated by amplification of reference gene primers within the assay. To quantify the absolute abundance of each unique TCRbeta CDR3 rearrangement, sequence reads were collapsed and filtered. For each sample, productive Simpson clonality was calculated by taking the square root of Simpson's diversity index across productive rearrangements. Held by TCRdb, this immuneACCESS table contains in-frame sequences only and omits some clones. Under half of the omission traces to an unresolved V gene where checked; the cause of the rest is unknown. The DNA gave D and trimming, while V, J and clone size come from that table. This sample holds some 270,000 clones; roughly 84% were observed only once. The ten largest clones represent around 3.7% of the sample.

In this chain, TRBV13 is recombined with TRBJ2-5, with TRBD2 identical over 14 junction bases. This receptor was obtained from a man between 50 and 59 years old who had recovered from COVID-19. Sequenced: PBMCs or T cells enriched from blood (not recorded which). In nucleotide form, the sequence is TGTGCCAGCAGCATCCGACTAGCGGGGGGGCAAGAGACCCAGTACTTC. Translation gives CASSIRLAGGQETQYF.